The 18 T cell receptor beta chains below come from one sample, sequenced in a study of blood T cell repertoires in COVID-19. Clones were sequenced by immunoSEQ multiplex PCR, and TCRdb holds only the in-frame ones, with some missing. Of 400,000 to 450,000 clones listed, about 91% are singletons. Input material: peripheral blood. The source is a woman between 50 and 59 years old with COVID-19, enrolled during active disease.

The V call is TRBV28, the J call TRBJ1-1, with 7 nucleotides matching TRBD1. Germline V gene sequence: CDR1 MDHEN, CDR2 SYDVKM. The CDR3 is 14 residues long. V lost 3 bases, J lost 8 bases, and 9 bases stayed unmatched. This CDR3 is CASSFVNRGGEAFF. CDR3 DNA: TGTGCCAGCAGTTTCGTCAACAGGGGAGGAGAAGCTTTCTTT.

Written as DNA, the CDR3 is TGTGCCCGGCGTGACAGTTCCTACGAGCAGTACTTC. Translation: CARRDSSYEQYF. V usage is TRBV30 and J usage is TRBJ2-7; D is perhaps TRBD1 (5 bases). Between the trimmed V and J ends, which lost 8 bases and 1 base, there was a span of 12 bases. CDR3 length: 12 residues. The germline V gene encodes CDR1 GTSNPN and CDR2 SVGIG (reference sequence).

The chain recombines TRBV19 with TRBJ1-2; 8 bases match TRBD1. Per the germline V gene, CDR1 is LNHDA and CDR2 is SQIVND (reference sequence). Trimming took 6 bases from V and 8 from J; bases not matched to a gene: 5. The CDR3 spans 12 residues. CDR3 sequence reads: CASSWTGHGYTF. The CDR3 coding sequence is TGTGCCAGTAGCTGGACAGGGCACGGCTACACCTTC.

The genes are TRBV5-1 and TRBJ1-4; D gene unclear. Germline CDR1 is SGHRS and CDR2 is YFSETQ. The CDR3 has 13 amino acids. V was pared by 4 bases and J by 7 bases, with 11 bases between. The CDR3: CASSRGGGEKLFF. The DNA of the CDR3 is TGCGCCAGCAGCCGAGGAGGAGGTGAAAAACTGTTTTTT. Full variable domain (remainder filled in from reference TRBV5-1 and TRBJ1-4): KAGVTQTPRYLIKTRGQQVTLSCSPISGHRSVSWYQQTPGQGLQFLFEYFSETQRNKGNFPGRFSGRQFSNSRSEMNVSTLELGDSALYLCASSRGGGEKLFFGSGTQLSVL.

The chain employs TRBV4-2 and TRBJ1-4; tentative D call: TRBD1 (6 bases). The V gene lost 2 bases and the J gene lost 7 bases, with 17 bases spanning the gap. Germline V gives CDR1 LGHNA, CDR2 YNFKEQ. This CDR3 has 16 amino acids. The CDR3, as DNA: TGTGCCAGCAGCCAATCCTTGGGGCAGGGGTTTGAAAAACTGTTTTTT. Residues: CASSQSLGQGFEKLFF.

The V and J genes are TRBV10-3 and TRBJ1-6; tentative D call: TRBD1 (6 bases). Germline V gene sequence: CDR1 ENHRY, CDR2 SYGVKD. This CDR3 contains 14 residues. V shed 7 bases and J shed 4 bases, with 11 bases lying between them. CDR3 DNA sequence: TGTGCCATCAACCGGGACACATATAATTCACCCCTCCACTTT. Translation gives CAINRDTYNSPLHF.

The rearrangement links TRBV18 to TRBJ1-5; D is unclear. Germline CDR1 KGHSH, CDR2 LQKENI. CDR3 length equals 14 residues. Trimming pared 2 bases from V and 1 base from J, leaving 6 bases between. CDR3 loop: CASSPEGSNQPQHF. The DNA for the CDR3 is TGTGCCAGCTCACCAGAGGGAAGCAATCAGCCCCAGCATTTT.

The CDR3 sequence: CATSEPEFYGYTF. The CDR3 bases are TGTGCCACCAGTGAGCCCGAGTTCTATGGCTACACCTTC. The chain links TRBV24-1 to TRBJ1-2, with D unclear. Trimming shortened V by 4 bases and J by 4 bases, and 9 bases separated the two germline ends. Looked up from germline, CDR1 is KGHDR and CDR2 is SFDVKD. The CDR3 consists of 13 residues.

This clone occurred once. The V and J genes are TRBV6-5 and TRBJ2-5, with 9 bases fitting TRBD1. Germline CDR1 MNHEY, CDR2 SVGAGI. The CDR3 is made up of 16 amino acids. V was clipped by 1 base and J by 4 bases; unmatched bases: 7. The CDR3 nucleotides are TGTGCCAGCAGTTACTTGGACAGGGGAAATCGAGAGACCCAGTACTTC. Residues: CASSYLDRGNRETQYF.

This clone came up a few times. One end of the junction fails to match germline, which may point to a read error. The rearrangement joins TRBV11-3 to TRBJ2-3, with 7 bases identical to TRBD2. This CDR3 is 16 amino acids long. The germline gives CDR1 SGHNT, CDR2 YENEEA. The DNA for the CDR3 is TGTGCCAGCAGCCTAGAATCAGGACGGGGGGAGGGTACGCAGTATTTT. It translates to CASSLESGRGEGTQYF.

V gene TRBV11-1 combines with J gene TRBJ2-7, with 10 bases aligning to TRBD1. The CDR3 contains 15 residues. CDR1 is SGHAT and CDR2 is FQDESV in the germline V gene (reference sequence). V shed 5 bases, J shed 2 bases, and the junction held 6 bases outside the gene matches. The CDR3 reads CASSGSGTGAYEQYF. CDR3 nucleotides: TGTGCCAGCAGCGGCTCCGGGACAGGGGCCTACGAGCAGTACTTC. Supplemented by reference TRBV11-1 and TRBJ2-7, the full variable domain reads EAEVAQSPRYKITEKSQAVAFWCDPISGHATLYWYRQILGQGPELLVQFQDESVVDDSQLPKDRFSAERLKGVDSTLKIQPAELGDSAMYLCASSGSGTGAYEQYFGPGTRLTVT.

The rearrangement links TRBV25-1 to TRBJ2-7; 7 nucleotides align to TRBD1. V shed 10 bases and J 4 bases; nucleotides not matched to a gene: 10. The CDR3 loop spans 13 amino acids. Germline-derived CDR1 and CDR2 are MGHDK and SYGVNS. The CDR3 bases are TGTGCCACTTTCCGGGACAGCCTATACGAGCAGTACTTC. Protein: CATFRDSLYEQYF.

V is TRBV5-1 and J is TRBJ2-2; 8 positions match TRBD2. V gave up 0 bases and J gave up 5 bases; unmatched junction bases: 3. This CDR3 has 15 amino acids. Germline CDR1 and CDR2: SGHRS and YFSETQ. The CDR3 sequence is CASSLAGTRTGELFF. Written as DNA, the CDR3 is TGCGCCAGCAGCTTGGCTGGGACTAGAACCGGGGAGCTGTTTTTT.

The chain links TRBV6-1 to TRBJ1-5, with D maybe TRBD1 (5 bases). This CDR3 region has 15 residues. In germline, CDR1 is MNHNS, CDR2 SASEGT. Trimming took 5 bases from V and 4 from J, leaving 15 bases between them. The CDR3 here is CASSPSLDRNQPQHF. In DNA, the CDR3 is TGTGCCAGCAGTCCAAGCCTCGACAGAAATCAGCCCCAGCATTTT.

The gene calls are TRBV2 and TRBJ2-1, with 8 bases fitting TRBD2. The junction had 10 bases not matched to a gene; V was cut back by 3 bases and J by 12 bases. The length of the CDR3 is 14 residues. Germline assignment: CDR1 SNHLY and CDR2 FYNNEI. The CDR3: CASSDPGLVYLQFF. The CDR3 nucleotides are TGTGCCAGCAGTGATCCGGGACTAGTGTATTTGCAGTTCTTC.

This sequence joins TRBV9 and TRBJ2-1; TRBD2 matches at 8 bases. The CDR3 contains 17 residues. V gave up 5 bases and J gave up 7 bases; unmatched junction bases: 17. Germline assignment: CDR1 SGDLS and CDR2 YYNGEE. The CDR3 sequence is CASSSYSGGARWNEQFF. Written as DNA, the CDR3 is TGTGCCAGCAGTTCATATTCGGGGGGGGCCCGATGGAATGAGCAGTTCTTC.

This clone was counted a single time. The chain couples TRBV6-5 to TRBJ2-5; 10 bases are shared with TRBD2. With V trimmed by 6 bases and J by 5 bases, 6 bases remained unmatched. This CDR3 spans 14 amino acids. CDR1 is MNHEY, CDR2 SVGAGI, per germline. For the CDR3, the DNA is TGTGCCAGCAGCCGGACTAGCGGTATGGAGACCCAGTACTTC. Its protein is CASSRTSGMETQYF.

The chain employs TRBV5-4 and TRBJ1-3; 7 positions match TRBD1. CDR3 length: 16 residues. Germline CDR1 is SGHNT and CDR2 is YYREEE (reference sequence). The trim removed 1 base at V and 3 bases at J, leaving 7 bases unmatched. In DNA, the CDR3 is TGTGCCAGCAGCTTGTCTCGGAACAGGGGTGGAAACACCATATATTTT. Its translation is CASSLSRNRGGNTIYF.